This TCR beta chain was captured by sequencing in a study of blood T cell repertoires in COVID-19. Assay used: immunoSEQ multiplex PCR; TCRdb lists only in-frame clones, some missing. The table includes 250,000 to 300,000 clones, 80% to 90% detected once. V lost 4 bases and J lost 9, with 25 bases in between. Germline V gene lookup returns CDR1 MGHRA and CDR2 YSYEKL. This CDR3 has 17 amino acids. This clone has only a few counts. The receptor's source is a woman in her 70s with COVID-19, enrolled during active disease. Sequencing was done on a sample of peripheral blood. The rearrangement joins TRBV4-1 to TRBJ1-5, with TRBD1 as a possible D gene (6 bases). CDR3 region: CASSPPGTRDIIMPQHF. In DNA form, the CDR3 reads TGCGCCAGCAGCCCCCCCGGGACAAGGGACATAATCATGCCCCAGCATTTT.